This T cell receptor beta chain was recorded in a study of identical twins. Study outcomes and limitations: Out-of-frame TCR alpha sharing in monozygotic twins exceeded recombination model predictions.

V dropped 4 bases and J dropped 3 bases, with 6 bases sitting between them. The germline CDR1 and CDR2 sequences are SGHVS and FQNEAQ. This CDR3 contains 12 residues. Template switching added a universal primer site, and cDNA bore unique molecular identifiers. Using its own MiXCR run on the 5' RACE reads, TCRdb lists one record per CDR3 protein. This sample has some 730,000 distinct CDR3 sequences, with 18% found just once. This clonotype was counted a few times. What it recognizes is unknown. The sample was also reused in another study, on T cells expressing NK-cell markers.

What was sequenced was PBMCs. The receptor's source is a woman between 18 and 29 years old in good health. The V and J genes are TRBV7-8 and TRBJ1-1; D is uncertain. Written as DNA, the CDR3 is TGTGCCAGCAGCTCTCACTACACTGAAGCTTTCTTT. Protein product: CASSSHYTEAFF.